One T cell receptor beta chain is described in this entry. This sample is drawn from a study of blood T cells in healthy people across ages. Trimming left V 2 bases short and J 0 bases short, with 20 bases between. In germline, CDR1 is LGHNA, CDR2 YNFKEQ. The CDR3 runs 20 residues. The authors ran a second PCR of 7 to 11 cycles using a sample-barcoded 5' primer and a J-beta primer mix. TCRdb reprocessed the 5' RACE reads via MiXCR and lists one record per CDR3 protein. The sample yields just over 1 million distinct CDR3 sequences, 45% seen once. Sequencing was performed on blood. This receptor was identified in a woman aged 55-75 years in good health. The V call is TRBV4-2, the J call TRBJ2-6, with D maybe TRBD2 (6 bases). CDR3 protein: CASSQRILAGRFSGANVLTF. As DNA, the CDR3 is TGTGCCAGCAGCCAAAGGATCTTAGCAGGGAGGTTCTCTGGGGCCAACGTCCTGACTTTC.